The T cell receptor (beta chain) under discussion was sequenced for a study of vaccination effects on CD4 cells after COVID-19. The sample holds a few counts of this clone. Its cognate antigen is unknown. Expansion with viral peptide pools was applied to antigen-specific CD4+ T cells by the ViraFEST assay prior to sequencing. Investigators separated out CD4+ T cells once approximately 11 days of culture had passed. In the vaccine recipients, nucleocapsid antibodies were negative and there was no prior SARS-CoV-2 infection. Method: immunoSEQ multiplex PCR; TCRdb's copy keeps in-frame clones and lacks some. The data contain 65,000 to 90,000 clones, 78% of them singletons. Trimming took 2 bases from V and 8 from J, leaving 9 bases between them. Germline CDR1 and CDR2: MNHNS and SASEGT. This CDR3 contains 12 residues.

The sample was CD4+ T cells from PBMCs cultured with SARS-CoV-2 spike peptides, taken before COVID-19 vaccination. The chain couples TRBV6-1 to TRBJ1-2, with D tentatively TRBD1 (6 bases). The TCR originated in a human donor who received a COVID-19 vaccine. CDR3 in DNA: TGTGCCAGCAGTGAACGGACAGCCGGCTACACCTTC. Its translation is CASSERTAGYTF.